Each of the 14 T cell receptor beta chains below was sequenced from the same sample in a study of CD8 T cells in ankylosing spondylitis. Using its own MiXCR run on the 5' RACE reads, TCRdb lists one record per CDR3 protein. Here the sample spans 250,000 to 350,000 distinct CDR3 sequences, about 20% being singletons. Sequencing was done on a sample of blood, either unsorted or a sorted T cell fraction (not recorded which). The receptors were gathered from a male donor with ankylosing spondylitis or in good health (not recorded which).

This clonotype was observed a few times. The chain links TRBV6-5 to TRBJ2-5; no clear D. The CDR3 is 18 residues long. Trimming pared 3 bases from V and 12 bases from J, leaving 32 bases between. Germline V gene sequence: CDR1 MNHEY, CDR2 SVGAGI. As DNA, the CDR3 is TGTGCCAGCAGTTATTTTTTATTAGGAGAACTCGTTAACTCGACGGAGTACTTC. Translated, it gives CASSYFLLGELVNSTEYF.

This clonotype has at least ten counts. The CDR3 loop is CASGQGYEQYV. Here the CDR3 DNA reads TGTGCCAGCGGACAGGGCTACGAGCAGTACGTC. The V and J genes are TRBV2 and TRBJ2-7; 8 nucleotides match TRBD1. Germline CDR1 and CDR2: SNHLY and FYNNEI. Trimming cost V 8 bases and J 3 bases; bases outside gene matches: 0. The CDR3 totals 11 residues.

The V gene is TRBV27, the J gene TRBJ2-1, with D unresolved. V lost 0 bases and J lost 0, with 6 bases in between. Germline V gives CDR1 MNHEY, CDR2 SMNVEV (reference sequence). The CDR3 loop spans 15 amino acids. CDR3 sequence (DNA): TGTGCCAGCAGTTTATCTCAGTTCTCCTACAATGAGCAGTTCTTC. It codes for CASSLSQFSYNEQFF.

This clonotype showed up just a few times. V gene TRBV6-5 combines with J gene TRBJ1-3; tentative D call: TRBD1 (5 bases). Deletions cut 0 bases from V and 4 bases from J, with 19 bases between. Germline loops: CDR1 MNHEY, CDR2 SVGAGI. CDR3 length equals 18 residues. Here the CDR3 reads CASSYSKRDGSRGNTIYF. The CDR3 DNA follows: TGTGCCAGCAGTTACTCGAAAAGGGACGGATCGCGAGGAAACACCATATATTTT.

This rearrangement joins TRBV12-3 or TRBV12-4 to TRBJ2-5; D is unresolved. The CDR3 consists of 16 residues. V was clipped by 5 bases and J by 3 bases, with 19 bases between them. CDR3 coding DNA: TGTGCCAGCAGTCCTACTGGACGACGAACAAAAGAGACCCAGTACTTC. It is translated as CASSPTGRRTKETQYF.

DNA for the CDR3: TGCAGTGCTAGAGCCGCCCTTAGCGGTCACTCCTACAATGAGCAGTTCTTC. Its protein is CSARAALSGHSYNEQFF. This chain uses TRBV20-1 with TRBJ2-1; TRBD2 might be the D (6 bases). V dropped 1 base and J dropped 0 bases, with 16 bases sitting between them. The CDR3 is made up of 17 amino acids. Germline V CDR1 and CDR2: DFQATT, SNEGSKA (reference sequence).

This chain links TRBV4-1 with TRBJ2-3; the match to TRBD2 covers 9 bases. This CDR3 spans 18 amino acids. Germline CDR1 is MGHRA and CDR2 is YSYEKL. With 1 base clipped from V and 2 bases from J, the junction kept 10 bases outside the gene matches. The CDR3 DNA sequence: TGCGCCAGCAGCCAAGTACGGGGGGCTAGCGGGACCACAGATACGCAGTATTTT. Protein product: CASSQVRGASGTTDTQYF.

In its sample, this clonotype was seen a few times. This chain connects TRBV6-2 or TRBV6-3 to TRBJ2-7, with 7 bases that match TRBD1. Unmatched junction bases numbered 10, after V lost 4 bases and J lost 4 bases. Germline V gene lookup returns CDR1 MNHEY and CDR2 SVGEGT. This CDR3 comprises 15 residues. The CDR3: CASSSPGQSEYEQYV. The CDR3 region has the DNA TGTGCCAGCAGTTCCCCGGGACAGAGTGAGTACGAGCAGTACGTC.

At least ten counts were recorded for this clonotype. V usage is TRBV27 and J usage is TRBJ2-3; D is undetermined. V lost 2 bases, J lost 6 bases, and 12 bases lay in between. The CDR3 spans 14 residues. The germline CDR1 and CDR2 sequences are MNHEY and SMNVEV (reference sequence). In nucleotides, the CDR3 is TGTGCCAGCAGTTTAGCCCCGTTGAAGGATACGCAGTATTTT. Amino acid sequence: CASSLAPLKDTQYF.

The chain carries TRBV18 and TRBJ2-4; 7 bases align to TRBD1. Germline lookup yields CDR1 KGHSH and CDR2 LQKENI. The CDR3 is 14 amino acids. V was clipped by 5 bases and J by 8 bases; unmatched bases: 9. CDR3 in DNA: TGTGCCAGCTCAACTAGACAGGGTGGAGACATTCAGTACTTC. It encodes CASSTRQGGDIQYF.

This clonotype was observed a few times. The chain has TRBV29-1 and TRBJ2-1; no definite D call. V was shortened by 5 bases and J by 4 bases, with 6 bases between the two germline ends. CDR1 is SQVTM and CDR2 is ANQGSEA in the germline V gene. The CDR3 totals 11 residues. The CDR3 loop reads CSVTYYNEQFF. The CDR3 bases are TGCAGCGTTACTTATTACAATGAGCAGTTCTTC.

This clonotype was observed a few times. CDR3 residues: CASSQGCHEQYV. DNA for the CDR3: TGTGCCAGCAGCCAAGGTTGCCACGAGCAGTACGTC. The chain links TRBV4-2 to TRBJ2-7; D is uncertain. CDR1 is LGHNA, CDR2 YNFKEQ, per germline. CDR3 length: 12 amino acids. Trimming left V 1 base short and J 5 bases short, with 6 bases between.

V and J are TRBV5-6 and TRBJ1-2; no clear D. The CDR3 runs to 13 residues. V lost 2 bases, J lost 4 bases, and 9 bases lay in between. Germline CDR1 is SGHDT and CDR2 is YYEEEE. Written as DNA, the CDR3 is TGTGCCAGCAGCTTCTCGAGGGCCTATGGCTACACCTTC. Translated, it gives CASSFSRAYGYTF.

This chain joins TRBV29-1 and TRBJ1-1, with 9 bases lining up with TRBD1. Germline V gene data show CDR1 as SQVTM and CDR2 as ANQGSEA. V lost 6 bases and J lost 4; bases outside the gene matches: 12. The CDR3 extends over 15 amino acids. CDR3 protein: CSVMTGGHWATEAFF. The CDR3 bases are TGCAGCGTGATGACAGGGGGGCATTGGGCCACTGAAGCTTTCTTT.